Listed here are 24 T cell receptor beta chains from one sample, sequenced in a study of blood T cell repertoires in COVID-19. Assay used: immunoSEQ multiplex PCR; TCRdb lists only in-frame clones, some missing. The sample includes approximately 230,000 clones, about four fifths of them seen just once. Sequenced: peripheral blood. The receptors come from a man older than 75 with acute or convalescent COVID-19.

The gene calls are TRBV5-1 and TRBJ1-5, with D uncertain. Germline CDR1 SGHRS, CDR2 YFSETQ. V was shortened by 0 bases and J by 4 bases, with 11 bases between the two germline ends. The CDR3 consists of 15 residues. The CDR3, as DNA: TGCGCCAGCAGCTTGGACGGGGATAGGAATCAGCCCCAGCATTTT. It codes for CASSLDGDRNQPQHF.

V and J are TRBV7-9 and TRBJ1-1, with 7 bases matching TRBD1. The V gene's germline CDR1 is SEHNR and CDR2 FQNEAQ (reference sequence). The CDR3 covers 16 residues. V was clipped by 5 bases and J by 4 bases; unmatched bases: 13. CDR3 sequence (DNA): TGTGCCAGCAGCGCCGGGACAGCTGCCCGTGGCACTGAAGCTTTCTTT. Translating gives CASSAGTAARGTEAFF.

The gene calls are TRBV20-1 and TRBJ2-1; a possible D gene is TRBD1 (6 bases). This CDR3 has 13 residues. V was cut by 3 bases and J by 3 bases, with 9 bases left in between. Germline loops: CDR1 DFQATT, CDR2 SNEGSKA (reference sequence). The CDR3 reads CSASRTDYNEQFF. Here the CDR3 DNA reads TGCAGTGCTAGTCGGACAGACTACAATGAGCAGTTCTTC.

The chain couples TRBV19 to TRBJ1-2; 8 bases match TRBD1. The CDR3 spans 17 residues. Trimming cost V 10 bases and J 6 bases; bases outside gene matches: 22. Germline V lookup: CDR1 LNHDA, CDR2 SQIVND (reference sequence). This chain's CDR3 is CATNGGTGVPGRDGYTF. The CDR3 DNA sequence: TGTGCCACTAATGGTGGGACAGGAGTCCCAGGACGGGATGGCTACACCTTC.

This chain links TRBV7-9 with TRBJ1-1; D gene ambiguous. V lost 8 bases to trimming and J lost 3 bases, with 13 bases between them. CDR3 size: 13 residues. Germline loops: CDR1 SEHNR, CDR2 FQNEAQ (reference sequence). The CDR3 is CASAFYGDTEAFF. The CDR3 DNA follows: TGTGCCAGCGCCTTTTACGGTGACACTGAAGCTTTCTTT.

CDR3 DNA: TGTGCCAGCAGCTTTCCCGACGTAACTAGCGGGAGGCTCGCAGATACGCAGTATTTT. This gives the protein CASSFPDVTSGRLADTQYF. The gene calls are TRBV7-9 and TRBJ2-3; TRBD2 matches 12 bases. This CDR3 contains 19 residues. V was pared by 3 bases and J by 4 bases, with 14 bases of the junction left unmatched. CDR1 SEHNR and CDR2 FQNEAQ come from the germline V gene (reference sequence).

The rearrangement uses TRBV18 and TRBJ1-2, with 7 bases matching TRBD1. Germline CDR1 and CDR2: KGHSH and LQKENI. The CDR3 extends over 16 amino acids. Germline trimming cut 6 bases from V and 8 bases from J; bases unmatched to any gene: 18. The CDR3 DNA sequence: TGTGCCAGCTCTGCCTCGGGACAGTATTCGGCGTACGGCTACACCTTC. Encoded protein: CASSASGQYSAYGYTF.

This rearrangement joins TRBV7-2 to TRBJ2-3; 7 nucleotides align to TRBD2. Germline V gene data show CDR1 as SGHTA and CDR2 as FQGNSA. With V trimmed by 1 base and J by 2 bases, 6 bases remained unmatched. This CDR3 has 16 amino acids. The CDR3: CASSLGVRGNTDTQYF. In nucleotides, the CDR3 is TGTGCCAGCAGCTTAGGGGTGCGGGGGAACACAGATACGCAGTATTTT. Full variable domain (remainder filled in from reference TRBV7-2 and TRBJ2-3): GAGVSQSPSNKVTEKGKDVELRCDPISGHTALYWYRQSLGQGLEFLIYFQGNSAPDKSGLPSDRFSAERTGGSVSTLTIQRTQQEDSAVYLCASSLGVRGNTDTQYFGPGTRLTVL.

The V call is TRBV30, the J call TRBJ2-7; 10 bases are a match to TRBD1. Germline V gives CDR1 GTSNPN, CDR2 SVGIG (reference sequence). The CDR3 totals 15 residues. With 4 bases clipped from V and 6 bases from J, the junction kept 12 bases outside the gene matches. This CDR3 is CAWIPPGTGAGEQYF. The CDR3 DNA reads TGTGCCTGGATTCCCCCCGGGACAGGGGCCGGCGAGCAGTACTTC.

The V call is TRBV6-6, the J call TRBJ2-1, with D maybe TRBD1 (5 bases). The CDR3 totals 14 residues. Germline CDR1 MNHNY, CDR2 SVGAGI (reference sequence). V was shortened by 0 bases and J by 9 bases, with 12 bases between the two germline ends. The CDR3 region is CASSYSQGLGEQFF. The CDR3 nucleotides read TGTGCCAGCAGTTACTCTCAGGGTCTGGGTGAGCAGTTCTTC.

The rearrangement uses TRBV19 and TRBJ2-3; possibly TRBD2 for D (6 bases). The CDR3 is 14 amino acids. Germline assignment: CDR1 LNHDA and CDR2 SQIVND (reference sequence). V was shortened by 6 bases and J by 6 bases, with 16 bases between the two germline ends. The CDR3 region has the DNA TGTGCCAGTAGACGCCTAACGGGAGTTGATACGCAGTATTTT. As protein: CASRRLTGVDTQYF.

The chain employs TRBV7-9 and TRBJ2-3, with D unresolved. Trimming stripped 6 bases from V and 4 bases from J, with 8 bases between. CDR3 size: 12 residues. CDR1 is SEHNR, CDR2 FQNEAQ, per germline (reference sequence). CDR3 sequence (DNA): TGTGCCAGCAGATCAGACTCAGATACGCAGTATTTT. Amino acids: CASRSDSDTQYF.

This chain joins TRBV15 and TRBJ1-1; no firm D call. The V end was cut by 2 bases, the J end by 0 bases, with 10 bases between. Germline-derived CDR1 and CDR2 are LNHNV and YYDKDF (reference sequence). The CDR3 extends over 15 amino acids. The CDR3 here is CATSRSRAMNTEAFF. CDR3 DNA sequence: TGTGCCACCAGCAGATCGCGGGCAATGAACACTGAAGCTTTCTTT.

The CDR3 spells CASSPPDRIRNEQFF. Written as DNA, the CDR3 is TGTGCCAGCTCACCACCGGACAGAATTCGCAATGAGCAGTTCTTC. The V call is TRBV18, the J call TRBJ2-1, with a tentative D call TRBD1 (6 bases). V was shortened by 0 bases and J by 6 bases, with 12 bases between the two germline ends. CDR1 KGHSH and CDR2 LQKENI come from the germline V gene. The CDR3 spans 15 residues.

The V and J genes are TRBV6-1 and TRBJ1-6, with a weak D call TRBD1 (6 bases). V lost 1 base, J lost 7 bases, and 11 bases lay in between. The CDR3 totals 15 residues. Germline V gene lookup returns CDR1 MNHNS and CDR2 SASEGT. In DNA form, the CDR3 reads TGTGCCAGCAGTGAAGTGAACAGGGACAATTCACCCCTCCACTTT. Translation: CASSEVNRDNSPLHF.

The chain couples TRBV2 to TRBJ1-4; D is unresolved. CDR1 SNHLY and CDR2 FYNNEI come from the germline V gene. Trimming removed 6 bases at V and 3 bases at J, with 11 bases between. The CDR3 contains 14 residues. CDR3 in DNA: TGTGCCAGCAGAAGCCTAGGATCTAATGAAAAACTGTTTTTT. This translates into CASRSLGSNEKLFF.

This clone was counted a few times. This chain joins TRBV30 and TRBJ2-7; D not certain. V lost 0 bases and J 2 bases, leaving 11 bases between the germline ends. The CDR3 is 14 residues long. Germline CDR1 GTSNPN, CDR2 SVGIG (reference sequence). Here the CDR3 DNA reads TGTGCCTGGAGTGTACCCAGGCCTCCCTACGAGCAGTACTTC. Translation gives CAWSVPRPPYEQYF.

The gene calls are TRBV6-5 and TRBJ2-7; 9 bases agree with TRBD1. The junction had 14 bases not matched to a gene; V was cut back by 4 bases and J by 7 bases. CDR1 is MNHEY and CDR2 is SVGAGI in the germline V gene. CDR3 length: 16 residues. CDR3 protein: CASSSRLLTGGGEQYF. The CDR3 nucleotides are TGTGCCAGCAGTTCCCGACTCCTGACAGGGGGTGGGGAGCAGTACTTC.

CDR3 in amino acids: CASSYPGQGPDTQYF. CDR3 DNA: TGTGCCAGCAGTTACCCGGGACAGGGACCAGATACGCAGTATTTT. V is TRBV6-5 and J is TRBJ2-3; 9 nucleotides align to TRBD1. Germline V gives CDR1 MNHEY, CDR2 SVGAGI. This CDR3 has 15 residues. The V and J ends lost 2 bases and 4 bases, in that order; junction bases with no gene match: 4.

The chain combines TRBV30 with TRBJ2-7; no definite D call. The CDR3 is 12 residues long. The germline V gene has CDR1 GTSNPN and CDR2 SVGIG (reference sequence). V lost 1 base, J lost 2 bases, and 6 bases lay in between. DNA of the CDR3: TGTGCCTGGAGTGGCGTCCCCTACGAGCAGTACTTC. Protein sequence: CAWSGVPYEQYF. The full variable domain, with the rest looked up from reference TRBV30 and TRBJ2-7, is SQTIHQWPATLVQPVGSPLSLECTVEGTSNPNLYWYRQAAGRGLQLLFYSVGIGQISSEVPQNLSASRPQDRQFILSSKKLLLSDSGFYLCAWSGVPYEQYFGPGTRLTVT.

This chain uses TRBV13 with TRBJ1-4; D not resolved. The CDR3 is made up of 15 amino acids. V lost 6 bases to trimming and J lost 0 bases, with 11 bases between them. Germline V gene sequence: CDR1 PRHDT, CDR2 FYEKMQ (reference sequence). As DNA, the CDR3 is TGTGCCAGCAGTCCGAGCGGGGCAACTAATGAAAAACTGTTTTTT. Protein sequence: CASSPSGATNEKLFF.

V gene TRBV27 combines with J gene TRBJ2-1; TRBD2 matches at 12 bases. V shed 4 bases, J shed 9 bases, and the junction held 7 bases outside the gene matches. The germline gives CDR1 MNHEY, CDR2 SMNVEV (reference sequence). The CDR3 loop spans 15 amino acids. This chain's CDR3 is CASSWASGRGGEQFF. The CDR3, as DNA: TGTGCCAGCAGTTGGGCTAGCGGGAGGGGGGGTGAGCAGTTCTTC.

In DNA, the CDR3 is TGTGCCAGCTCACCACCTGTGAGAGATACGCAGTATTTT. This codes for CASSPPVRDTQYF. V and J are TRBV18 and TRBJ2-3; D unresolved. The V end lost 0 bases, the J end lost 5 bases, and 6 bases lay between the germline ends. From germline, CDR1 is KGHSH and CDR2 LQKENI. The CDR3 totals 13 residues.

This chain joins TRBV6-2 or TRBV6-3 and TRBJ2-4, with TRBD1 identical over 9 bases. After removal of 5 bases from V and 1 base from J, the junction contained 9 bases not matched to a gene. Germline V CDR1 and CDR2: MNHEY, SVGEGT. The CDR3 runs to 17 residues. The CDR3 DNA reads TGTGCCAGCAGTCGGGACAGGGCTGTAGCGGCCAAAAACATTCAGTACTTC. It encodes CASSRDRAVAAKNIQYF.